Listed below are T cell receptor beta chains from one sample, sequenced in a study of blood T cell repertoires in COVID-19. Profiled with immunoSEQ multiplex PCR; TCRdb holds only in-frame clones, not every one. The sample includes around 99,000 clones, roughly 90% of them seen just once. The sequencing sample was made of peripheral blood. Source of these receptors: a middle-aged man with active or convalescent COVID-19. CDR3s include the opening cysteine and the closing phenylalanine or tryptophan. Each record gives: D gene, V gene, CDR3 length, J gene, clone size, CDR3 protein, CDR3 DNA. D genes are given only for firm matches. A row's size may be missing; if present it is once, few, many or a size class.

TRBD1,TRBV5-1,15,TRBJ2-7,NA,CASSSNPRTGDEQYF,TGCGCCAGCAGCTCCAACCCCCGGACAGGGGACGAGCAGTACTTC
TRBD1,TRBV6-8,12,TRBJ1-1,NA,CASRTGAVEAFF,TGTGCCAGCAGGACAGGGGCCGTTGAAGCTTTCTTT
TRBD1,TRBV6-5,15,TRBJ1-4,NA,CASSTDRGRGEKLFF,TGTGCCAGCAGTACGGACAGGGGGCGCGGTGAAAAACTGTTTTTT
TRBD2,TRBV5-5,16,TRBJ2-7,NA,CASIGPGAGGPYEQYF,TGTGCCAGCATCGGGCCCGGGGCGGGAGGACCCTACGAGCAGTACTTC
TRBD1,TRBV6-5,13,TRBJ1-1,NA,CASEQGNGAEAFF,TGTGCCAGCGAACAGGGGAACGGCGCTGAAGCTTTCTTT
NA,TRBV5-6,13,TRBJ2-4,NA,CASSSGNQNIQYF,TGTGCCAGCAGCTCAGGGAATCAAAACATTCAGTACTTC
TRBD1,TRBV5-6,17,TRBJ2-5,NA,CASSPLGGTGHQETQYF,TGTGCCAGCAGCCCACTTGGAGGGACAGGACATCAAGAGACCCAGTACTTC
NA,TRBV30,14,TRBJ1-1,NA,CAWSEFGSNTEAFF,TGTGCCTGGAGTGAATTCGGGAGTAACACTGAAGCTTTCTTT
NA,TRBV5-1,17,TRBJ2-2,NA,CASSLEWAGPNTGELFF,TGCGCCAGCAGCTTGGAGTGGGCAGGGCCTAACACCGGGGAGCTGTTTTTT
TRBD1,TRBV4-3,15,TRBJ2-3,NA,CASSQGTGGGDTQYF,TGCGCCAGCAGCCAAGGGACAGGGGGAGGAGATACGCAGTATTTT
TRBD1,TRBV3-1/TRBV3-2,15,TRBJ1-2,NA,CASSPWTGEGYGYTF,TGTGCCAGCAGCCCTTGGACAGGGGAAGGCTATGGCTACACCTTC
NA,TRBV30,13,TRBJ1-1,NA,CAWNRHMNTEAFF,TGTGCCTGGAACAGGCACATGAACACTGAAGCTTTCTTT
NA,TRBV10-1,15,TRBJ2-4,NA,CASSVGTGGRGIQYF,TGCGCCAGCAGTGTTGGGACGGGGGGCCGAGGCATTCAGTACTTC
TRBD1,TRBV27,15,TRBJ1-5,NA,CASSPSGQGAQPQHF,TGTGCCAGCAGCCCATCGGGACAGGGGGCTCAGCCCCAGCATTTT
TRBD2,TRBV10-3,14,TRBJ2-1,NA,CATRLAGLPNEQFF,TGTGCCACCCGACTAGCGGGGTTACCCAATGAGCAGTTCTTC
NA,TRBV30,12,TRBJ2-3,NA,CAWSSGADTQYF,TGTGCCTGGAGTAGCGGAGCTGATACGCAGTATTTT
TRBD2,TRBV19,14,TRBJ2-1,once,CASSEGTSGLEQFF,TGTGCCAGTAGTGAAGGGACTAGCGGGCTTGAGCAGTTCTTC
TRBD2,TRBV11-2,17,TRBJ2-3,NA,CASSSSQIAGVTDTQYF,TGTGCCAGCAGCTCCTCGCAAATAGCGGGAGTCACAGATACGCAGTATTTT
NA,TRBV7-2,14,TRBJ1-4,few,CASSYYMGSGELFF,TGTGCCAGCAGCTACTACATGGGTAGCGGGGAACTGTTTTTT
TRBD1,TRBV18,17,TRBJ2-1,NA,CASSQETGQGARNEQFF,TGTGCCAGCTCACAAGAAACGGGACAGGGGGCGCGCAATGAGCAGTTCTTC
NA,TRBV6-4,13,TRBJ1-2,NA,CASSEGTNYGYTF,TGTGCCAGCAGTGAGGGCACCAACTATGGCTACACCTTC
TRBD1,TRBV27,15,TRBJ1-3,NA,CASSLTGDSGNTIYF,TGTGCCAGCAGTTTAACAGGGGACTCTGGAAACACCATATATTTT
NA,TRBV10-3,13,TRBJ2-7,NA,CAISLQGPYEQYF,TGTGCCATCAGCCTACAGGGCCCCTACGAGCAGTACTTC
TRBD1,TRBV29-1,16,TRBJ1-2,NA,CSVGAGQGLANYGYTF,TGCAGCGTTGGGGCAGGACAGGGGTTAGCTAACTATGGCTACACCTTC
TRBD1,TRBV7-9,14,TRBJ1-2,NA,CASSWTGGGYGYTF,TGTGCCAGCAGCTGGACAGGGGGAGGCTATGGCTACACCTTC
TRBD1,TRBV30,14,TRBJ1-2,NA,CAWRGGQGYYGYTF,TGTGCCTGGCGGGGGGGACAGGGGTACTATGGCTACACCTTC
NA,TRBV11-2,18,TRBJ1-1,once,CASSSPPPTGYLNTEAFF,TGTGCCAGCAGCTCCCCTCCCCCCACAGGGTACTTGAACACTGAAGCTTTCTTT
NA,TRBV6-2/TRBV6-3,12,TRBJ1-2,few,CASSPSSYGYTF,TGTGCCAGCAGCCCCTCCTCTTATGGCTACACCTTC
NA,TRBV13,14,TRBJ2-7,NA,CASSLEAAPYEQYF,TGTGCCAGCAGCTTAGAAGCGGCCCCCTACGAGCAGTACTTC
NA,TRBV24-1,14,TRBJ1-2,NA,CATSDFTVNYGYTF,TGTGCCACCAGTGATTTCACAGTTAACTATGGCTACACCTTC
NA,TRBV5-1,13,TRBJ2-1,NA,CASSLSPNGEQFF,TGCGCCAGCAGCTTATCGCCTAACGGTGAGCAGTTCTTC
TRBD1,TRBV28,16,TRBJ1-1,NA,CASSLLAGGDDTEAFF,TGTGCCAGCAGTTTGCTGGCAGGGGGCGATGACACTGAAGCTTTCTTT
NA,TRBV24-1,15,TRBJ2-3,NA,CATSDGGRGTDTQYF,TGTGCCACCAGTGATGGGGGGAGAGGAACAGATACGCAGTATTTT
TRBD1,TRBV18,16,TRBJ1-1,NA,CASSPFEAGGGTEAFF,TGTGCCAGCTCACCATTCGAGGCAGGGGGCGGCACTGAAGCTTTCTTT
NA,TRBV7-2,13,TRBJ1-5,NA,CASSSSQGQPQHF,TGTGCCAGCAGTTCCTCCCAGGGGCAGCCCCAGCATTTT
NA,TRBV3-1/TRBV3-2,13,TRBJ1-5,NA,CASSPRAQGPQHF,TGTGCCAGCAGCCCGAGGGCCCAAGGGCCCCAGCATTTT
NA,TRBV12-3/TRBV12-4,13,TRBJ2-2,NA,CASSTQNTGELFF,TGTGCCAGCAGTACACAGAACACCGGGGAGCTGTTTTTT
TRBD2,TRBV29-1,14,TRBJ2-1,few,CSVEAGLVYNEQFF,TGCAGCGTTGAAGCGGGACTAGTATACAATGAGCAGTTCTTC
NA,TRBV6-6,11,TRBJ1-3,once,CASTQGRRVEF,TGTGCCAGCACTCAGGGCAGAAGGGTAGAGTTT
TRBD1,TRBV28,15,TRBJ1-5,few,CASMGTGGFNQPQHF,TGTGCCAGCATGGGGACAGGGGGCTTCAATCAGCCCCAGCATTTT
NA,TRBV6-1,15,TRBJ2-7,NA,CASSEWQGGLYEQYF,TGTGCCAGCAGTGAATGGCAGGGGGGATTATACGAGCAGTACTTC
TRBD2,TRBV28,15,TRBJ2-7,NA,CASPPSGSSSYEQYF,TGTGCCAGCCCTCCTAGCGGGAGCTCCTCCTACGAGCAGTACTTC
TRBD1,TRBV6-5,15,TRBJ1-2,once,CASSYGGQGSYGYTF,TGTGCCAGCAGTTATGGGGGACAGGGAAGCTATGGCTACACCTTC